Below, 30 T cell receptor beta chains from the same sample are listed, as sequenced in a study of Graves' ophthalmopathy and Graves' hyperthyroidism. From RNA, the CDR3 regions of TCR beta chains were amplified and sequenced. HTBI primers were used in a first-round RT-PCR, which preceded a second-round multiplex PCR. TCRdb reprocessed the multiplex PCR reads via MiXCR and lists one record per CDR3 protein. The sample holds 580,000 or so distinct CDR3 sequences, less than 45% seen once. Sample: peripheral blood or thyroid tissue (not recorded which). The receptors here all came from an adult man with Graves' hyperthyroidism.

About this clonotype itself: A junction end diverges from the germline sequence, so it may reflect a read error. V and J are TRBV19 and TRBJ1-5; D ambiguous. Germline V gene data show CDR1 as LNHDA and CDR2 as SQIVND (reference sequence). The CDR3 consists of 14 residues. The DNA of the CDR3 is TGTGCCAGTAACGCAGACAATAGCAATCAGCCCCGGCATTTT. Residues: CASNADNSNQPRHF.

This clonotype was detected ten times or more. The chain combines TRBV20-1 with TRBJ2-7; 10 bases align to TRBD1. J gave up 7 bases and V 4 bases, and 13 bases lay outside the gene matches. The CDR3 contains 15 residues. Germline V gene lookup returns CDR1 DFQATT and CDR2 SNEGSKA (reference sequence). CDR3 loop: CSATSRDRGLEEQYF. CDR3 nucleotide sequence: TGCAGTGCTACCTCACGGGACAGGGGACTTGAAGAGCAGTACTTC.

The rearrangement uses TRBV10-3 and TRBJ1-1; 7 positions match TRBD1. Germline V lookup: CDR1 ENHRY, CDR2 SYGVKD. With V trimmed by 10 bases and J by 5 bases, 7 bases remained unmatched. The CDR3 loop spans 12 amino acids. CDR3 residues: CATSDRRTEAFF. DNA for the CDR3: TGTGCCACCTCGGACAGGCGGACTGAAGCTTTCTTT.

This clonotype has just one count. The chain carries TRBV15 and TRBJ2-5; 8 bases map to TRBD1. V shed 1 base and J 4 bases; nucleotides not matched to a gene: 5. This CDR3 comprises 15 residues. Germline loops: CDR1 LNHNV, CDR2 YYDKDF (reference sequence). This CDR3 reads CATSRGRTGPETQYF. The CDR3 DNA sequence: TGTGCCACCAGCAGAGGACGGACAGGGCCAGAGACCCAGTACTTC.

In this sample, this clonotype turned up once. V usage is TRBV29-1 and J usage is TRBJ2-5, with a tentative D call TRBD2 (6 bases). The end of the DNA aligns better with TRBJ2-1, so the J call may be wrong. CDR1 is SQVTM, CDR2 ANQGSEA, per germline. The CDR3 covers 14 residues. DNA of the CDR3: TGCAGCGCCGGCCGGGACTCGGGTACCAATGAGCAGTTCTTC. Amino acid sequence: CSAGRDSGTNEQFF.

This clonotype was counted many times. This chain joins TRBV20-1 and TRBJ2-7; D uncertain. CDR3 length: 14 residues. In germline, CDR1 is DFQATT, CDR2 SNEGSKA (reference sequence). V was cut by 3 bases and J by 3 bases, with 15 bases left in between. The CDR3 nucleotides read TGCAGTGCTAGTCCCCCTGCAGGCGACTACGAGCAGTACTTC. It codes for CSASPPAGDYEQYF.

V usage is TRBV29-1 and J usage is TRBJ1-2; D possibly corresponds to TRBD1 (6 bases). In germline, CDR1 is SQVTM, CDR2 ANQGSEA. The CDR3 is 11 amino acids. V shed 8 bases and J shed 5 bases, with 12 bases lying between them. CDR3 region: CSPDSVYGYTF. The CDR3 region has the DNA TGCAGCCCGGACAGCGTTTATGGCTACACCTTC.

This clonotype was recorded at least ten times. The chain links TRBV24-1 to TRBJ2-5, with 7 positions matching TRBD1. CDR1 is KGHDR and CDR2 is SFDVKD in the germline V gene. This CDR3 region has 16 residues. Losses at the gene ends were 4 bases for V and 0 bases for J; bases not matched to a gene: 7. CDR3 loop: CATSDPGDSDQETQYF. The CDR3 nucleotides are TGTGCCACCAGTGACCCCGGGGACAGCGACCAAGAGACCCAGTACTTC.

This clonotype was observed many times. A read error may account for a junction end that differs from germline. The chain carries TRBV5-1 and TRBJ1-1, with 12 bases fitting TRBD1. The CDR3 loop spans 16 amino acids. The germline V gene encodes CDR1 SGHRS and CDR2 YFSETQ. The CDR3 DNA reads as TGCGCCAGCAGTTTGGTGGGACAGGGGGCTGGCACTGAAGCTTTCTTT. Translation gives CASSLVGQGAGTEAFF.

V gene TRBV7-9 combines with J gene TRBJ1-1, with D possibly matching TRBD1 (5 bases). V was cut by 4 bases and J by 5 bases, with 17 bases left in between. The germline CDR1 and CDR2 sequences are SEHNR and FQNEAQ (reference sequence). There are 15 residues in the CDR3. This CDR3 reads CASSYPGGTVTEAFF. In DNA form, the CDR3 reads TGTGCCAGCAGCTACCCGGGGGGGACGGTTACTGAAGCTTTCTTT.

The V and J genes are TRBV2 and TRBJ2-5; 10 bases agree with TRBD1. The CDR3 has 14 residues. The V segment lost 8 bases and the J segment 6 bases; nucleotides outside the gene matches: 9. Germline assignment: CDR1 SNHLY and CDR2 FYNNEI. The CDR3 region is CASVGQGDLKTQYF. CDR3 sequence (DNA): TGTGCCAGCGTTGGACAGGGGGATCTTAAGACCCAGTACTTC. Based on the CDR3 plus reference TRBV2 and TRBJ2-5, the full variable domain is EPEVTQTPSHQVTQMGQEVILRCVPISNHLYFYWYRQILGQKVEFLVSFYNNEISEKSEIFDDQFSVERPDGSNFTLKIRSTKLEDSAMYFCASVGQGDLKTQYFGPGTRLLVL.

This chain connects TRBV20-1 to TRBJ1-6, with 7 positions matching TRBD1. Trimming cost V 3 bases and J 7 bases; bases outside gene matches: 0. Germline assignment: CDR1 DFQATT and CDR2 SNEGSKA (reference sequence). This CDR3 has 12 residues. The CDR3 DNA sequence: TGCAGTGCTAGGACAGGGAATTCACCCCTCCACTTT. It codes for CSARTGNSPLHF.

This clonotype showed up many times. The chain has TRBV29-1 and TRBJ2-7; D is perhaps TRBD1 (6 bases). Between the trimmed V and J ends, which lost 5 bases and 1 base, there was a span of 15 bases. The CDR3 loop spans 14 amino acids. The germline V gene has CDR1 SQVTM and CDR2 ANQGSEA. The CDR3 reads CSVSRAGESYEQYF. CDR3 bases: TGCAGCGTTAGTCGGGCAGGGGAGTCCTACGAGCAGTACTTC.

The chain combines TRBV2 with TRBJ1-1, with TRBD1 identical over 11 bases. With 6 bases clipped from V and 3 bases from J, the junction kept 12 bases outside the gene matches. The CDR3 covers 17 residues. From germline, CDR1 is SNHLY and CDR2 FYNNEI. CDR3 sequence: CASSGDRGWRVDTEAFF. DNA for the CDR3: TGTGCCAGCAGCGGGGACAGGGGGTGGCGAGTGGACACTGAAGCTTTCTTT.

Ten or more counts support this clonotype. The J gene is TRBJ1-2, the V gene TRBV29-1; possible D gene TRBD1, 5 bases. Trimming cost V 4 bases and J 6 bases, with 18 bases left between them. The CDR3 extends over 14 amino acids. The germline V gene encodes CDR1 SQVTM and CDR2 ANQGSEA. The CDR3 is CSVVGTTDGDGYTF. In DNA form, the CDR3 reads TGCAGCGTTGTGGGGACGACGGACGGGGATGGCTACACCTTC.

This clonotype was counted only a few times. The chain is built from TRBV20-1 and TRBJ1-1; no clear D. V dropped 0 bases and J dropped 0 bases, with 8 bases sitting between them. Germline CDR1 is DFQATT and CDR2 is SNEGSKA (reference sequence). This CDR3 region has 14 residues. The chain's CDR3 is CSARDPIVNTEAFF. The CDR3 DNA sequence: TGCAGTGCTAGAGACCCTATTGTGAACACTGAAGCTTTCTTT.

This clonotype was recorded at least ten times. The V and J genes are TRBV2 and TRBJ1-4; TRBD1 might be the D (6 bases). Germline lookup yields CDR1 SNHLY and CDR2 FYNNEI. CDR3 size: 15 residues. Trimming removed 6 bases at V and 0 bases at J, with 11 bases between. The CDR3 DNA reads as TGTGCCAGCAGCGGTCGGGACACAACTAATGAAAAACTGTTTTTT. Protein product: CASSGRDTTNEKLFF.

In its sample, this clonotype was seen many times. V usage is TRBV19 and J usage is TRBJ1-5; D perhaps matches TRBD1 (6 bases). The germline gives CDR1 LNHDA, CDR2 SQIVND (reference sequence). V gave up 7 bases and J gave up 6 bases, with 10 bases separating them. This CDR3 has 12 amino acids. CDR3 coding DNA: TGTGCCAGTACAACAGGGCCTCAGCCCCAGCATTTT. Its translation: CASTTGPQPQHF.

This clonotype occurred many times. The genes are TRBV6-5 and TRBJ1-1; D not resolved. This CDR3 spans 14 amino acids. V dropped 0 bases and J dropped 5 bases, with 10 bases sitting between them. Germline V CDR1 and CDR2: MNHEY, SVGAGI. CDR3 loop: CASSYSVGGTEAFF. The CDR3 DNA reads as TGTGCCAGCAGTTACTCAGTGGGTGGGACTGAAGCTTTCTTT.

The gene calls are TRBV12-3 or TRBV12-4 and TRBJ2-7, with unresolved D. V lost 6 bases to trimming and J lost 0 bases, with 9 bases between them. This CDR3 is built from 13 residues. The CDR3 DNA is TGTGCCAGCAGACCGGCCCACTCCTACGAGCAGTACTTC. Protein sequence: CASRPAHSYEQYF.

This clonotype has ten or more counts. The chain's CDR3 is CASSFSGTRSEQYF. The CDR3, as DNA: TGTGCCAGCAGCTTTTCCGGGACTAGATCCGAGCAGTACTTC. This rearrangement joins TRBV7-9 to TRBJ2-7; 8 nucleotides line up with TRBD2. The CDR3 spans 14 residues. The trim removed 3 bases at V and 6 bases at J, leaving 7 bases unmatched. Germline lookup yields CDR1 SEHNR and CDR2 FQNEAQ (reference sequence).

This clonotype was seen a handful of times. The chain couples TRBV9 to TRBJ1-3, with D possibly TRBD1 on 6 matching bases. The V gene lost 3 bases and the J gene lost 0 bases, with 13 bases spanning the gap. This CDR3 region has 16 residues. Germline V CDR1 and CDR2: SGDLS, YYNGEE. The CDR3 nucleotides read TGTGCCAGCAGCGGGGGGGGCGGGAGCTCTGGAAACACCATATATTTT. Translating gives CASSGGGGSSGNTIYF.

The chain carries TRBV12-3 or TRBV12-4 and TRBJ1-2, with 8 bases matching TRBD1. There are 13 residues in the CDR3. J was trimmed by 7 bases and V by 6 bases; bases with no gene match: 7. CDR3: CASRSGTGSGYTF. CDR3 coding DNA: TGTGCCAGCAGATCCGGGACAGGTAGTGGCTACACCTTC.

The rearrangement joins TRBV15 to TRBJ2-5, with 10 bases lining up with TRBD2. CDR1 is LNHNV and CDR2 is YYDKDF in the germline V gene (reference sequence). V lost 3 bases, J lost 5 bases, and 12 bases stayed unmatched. This CDR3 comprises 17 residues. The CDR3, as DNA: TGTGCCACCAGCAGGACGACCCTAGCGGGGGAAGTGGAGACCCAGTACTTC. Residues: CATSRTTLAGEVETQYF. Combining the CDR3 with reference TRBV15 and TRBJ2-5 gives the whole variable domain DAMVIQNPRYQVTQFGKPVTLSCSQTLNHNVMYWYQQKSSQAPKLLFHYYDKDFNNEADTPDNFQSRRPNTSFCFLDIRSPGLGDTAMYLCATSRTTLAGEVETQYFGPGTRLLVL.

This clonotype was picked up many times. V usage is TRBV12-3 or TRBV12-4 and J usage is TRBJ2-5; no firm D call. The V end was cut by 5 bases, the J end by 7 bases, with 8 bases between. The CDR3 covers 11 residues. The CDR3 here is CASSTLRTQYF. The CDR3 DNA follows: TGTGCCAGCAGTACCCTGCGGACCCAGTACTTC.

This clonotype was seen at least ten times. V gene TRBV7-9 combines with J gene TRBJ1-1, with a possible D match to TRBD1 (5 bases). Germline V lookup: CDR1 SEHNR, CDR2 FQNEAQ (reference sequence). V was clipped by 1 base and J by 1 base, with 13 bases between them. The CDR3 spans 16 residues. The DNA for the CDR3 is TGTGCCAGCAGCTTAGGGGCAGGGCGCGGGAACACTGAAGCTTTCTTT. Protein: CASSLGAGRGNTEAFF.

The rearrangement uses TRBV15 and TRBJ2-5, with D possibly matching TRBD1 (6 bases). This CDR3 is 14 amino acids long. Germline CDR1 is LNHNV and CDR2 is YYDKDF (reference sequence). V lost 3 bases to trimming and J lost 3 bases, with 11 bases between them. DNA of the CDR3: TGTGCCACCAGCAGTACTGCAGGGGAAGAGACCCAGTACTTC. It is translated as CATSSTAGEETQYF.

On this clonotype itself: A read error may produce the germline difference seen at one junction end. V and J are TRBV6-6 and TRBJ2-5, with unresolved D. This CDR3 is 14 amino acids long. Germline CDR1 is MNHNY and CDR2 is SVGAGI (reference sequence). The DNA for the CDR3 is TGTGCCAGCAATTACCAGGACGGCCAAGAGACCCAGTACTTC. This translates into CASNYQDGQETQYF.

This clonotype has at least ten counts. The chain has TRBV4-1 and TRBJ1-5; unclear D gene. The CDR3 is 14 residues long. Per germline, CDR1 MGHRA and CDR2 YSYEKL. V was clipped by 0 bases and J by 8 bases, with 11 bases between them. This CDR3 reads CASSQDKGVEPQHF. CDR3 DNA sequence: TGCGCCAGCAGCCAAGATAAGGGTGTGGAGCCCCAGCATTTT.

There are many counts of this clonotype. This rearrangement joins TRBV12-3 or TRBV12-4 to TRBJ1-2; perhaps TRBD1 as D (5 bases). The CDR3 runs to 14 residues. Trimming removed 5 bases at V and 2 bases at J, with 12 bases between. CDR3 nucleotide sequence: TGTGCCAGCAGTGGGACGGTTAGAAACTATGGCTACACCTTC. Protein product: CASSGTVRNYGYTF.